These 31 T cell receptor beta chains share one sample of origin, sequenced in a study of cytomegalovirus exposure and HLA in healthy donors. Researchers ran the PCR with 60 Vbeta and 13 Jbeta primers. The table came from immunoSEQ multiplex PCR; TCRdb's copy has only in-frame clones and leaves some out. This table holds around 140,000 clones, over 70% found once. Sample: PBMCs. These receptor sequences come from a man aged 40-49 years in good health and CMV-seronegative.

The genes are TRBV28 and TRBJ1-1; TRBD1 is a possible D gene (5 bases). V was clipped by 8 bases and J by 0 bases, with 10 bases between them. The germline gives CDR1 MDHEN, CDR2 SYDVKM. CDR3 length equals 13 residues. This CDR3 reads CASQWGVNTEAFF. CDR3 nucleotides: TGTGCCAGCCAATGGGGGGTGAACACTGAAGCTTTCTTT.

This chain joins TRBV11-2 and TRBJ2-7; a possible D gene is TRBD2 (6 bases). Germline V gene sequence: CDR1 SGHAT, CDR2 FQNNGV. The CDR3 totals 14 residues. V was clipped by 1 base and J by 4 bases, with 11 bases between them. Written as DNA, the CDR3 is TGTGCCAGCAGCTTAGGGCCGGGAGTATACGAGCAGTACTTC. Its protein product is CASSLGPGVYEQYF.

The V and J genes are TRBV6-5 and TRBJ1-4, with 10 bases that match TRBD1. CDR3 size: 14 residues. CDR1 and CDR2 (germline): MNHEY, SVGAGI. V was clipped by 7 bases and J by 6 bases; unmatched bases: 5. The CDR3 here is CASMIGQGDEKLFF. The CDR3 DNA reads as TGTGCCAGCATGATAGGACAGGGGGATGAAAAACTGTTTTTT.

The chain joins TRBV13 to TRBJ2-4; 8 nucleotides agree with TRBD1. The CDR3 covers 13 residues. Germline V gene lookup returns CDR1 PRHDT and CDR2 FYEKMQ (reference sequence). After removal of 5 bases from V and 4 bases from J, the junction contained 1 base not matched to a gene. The CDR3 protein is CASSRQGKNIQYF. In nucleotides, the CDR3 is TGTGCCAGCAGCCGACAGGGGAAAAACATTCAGTACTTC. Using reference TRBV13 and TRBJ2-4 for the parts outside the CDR3, the full variable domain is AAGVIQSPRHLIKEKRETATLKCYPIPRHDTVYWYQQGPGQDPQFLISFYEKMQSDKGSIPDRFSAQQFSDYHSELNMSSLELGDSALYFCASSRQGKNIQYFGAGTRLSVL.

The rearrangement links TRBV14 to TRBJ2-7; 11 bases are a match to TRBD1. V gave up 2 bases and J gave up 2 bases; unmatched junction bases: 2. There are 15 residues in the CDR3. The germline V gene has CDR1 SGHDN and CDR2 FVKESK. The CDR3 here is CASSQPGQGAYEQYF. The CDR3 DNA follows: TGTGCCAGCAGCCAACCGGGACAGGGGGCCTACGAGCAGTACTTC.

The rearrangement joins TRBV2 to TRBJ1-5; D unresolved. CDR3 length: 12 amino acids. Trimming removed 6 bases from V and 9 bases from J, with 12 bases in between. Germline V gene data show CDR1 as SNHLY and CDR2 as FYNNEI. In DNA form, the CDR3 reads TGTGCCAGCAGGGACTTTTCGCGGCCCCAGCATTTT. It encodes CASRDFSRPQHF.

This chain uses TRBV5-1 with TRBJ2-2; no firm D call. Germline values: CDR1 SGHRS, CDR2 YFSETQ. The V and J ends lost 0 bases and 4 bases respectively, with 7 bases between them. The CDR3 runs to 14 residues. The CDR3 coding sequence is TGCGCCAGCAGCTTGGGCGTTAGCACCGGGGAGCTGTTTTTT. Protein product: CASSLGVSTGELFF.

V and J are TRBV5-1 and TRBJ1-1, with 8 positions matching TRBD1. Germline assignment: CDR1 SGHRS and CDR2 YFSETQ. V shed 3 bases and J 5 bases; nucleotides not matched to a gene: 9. The CDR3 spans 15 residues. The CDR3: CASSSRTGLGTEAFF. CDR3 bases: TGCGCCAGCAGCTCAAGGACAGGGTTGGGGACTGAAGCTTTCTTT.

The gene calls are TRBV5-8 and TRBJ2-3, with D perhaps matching TRBD2 (7 bases). Per germline, CDR1 SGHTS and CDR2 YDEGEE. Trimming left V 1 base short and J 5 bases short, with 17 bases between. The CDR3 consists of 16 residues. CDR3: CASSLRGGALGDTQYF. The CDR3 DNA reads TGTGCCAGCAGCTTGCGAGGGGGGGCTTTGGGAGATACGCAGTATTTT.

This sequence joins TRBV15 and TRBJ2-7; the match to TRBD1 covers 7 bases. The germline V gene encodes CDR1 LNHNV and CDR2 YYDKDF (reference sequence). V shed 0 bases and J 1 base; nucleotides not matched to a gene: 6. This CDR3 is 16 amino acids long. Written as DNA, the CDR3 is TGTGCCACCAGCAGAGACCTAACAGGGGTGTCCTACGAGCAGTACTTC. It yields the protein CATSRDLTGVSYEQYF. The variable domain in full, with the rest retrieved from reference TRBV15 and TRBJ2-7, is DAMVIQNPRYQVTQFGKPVTLSCSQTLNHNVMYWYQQKSSQAPKLLFHYYDKDFNNEADTPDNFQSRRPNTSFCFLDIRSPGLGDTAMYLCATSRDLTGVSYEQYFGPGTRLTVT.

V gene TRBV2 combines with J gene TRBJ2-2; TRBD1 agrees at 9 bases. With V trimmed by 4 bases and J by 6 bases, 3 bases remained unmatched. CDR3 length: 14 residues. Germline CDR1 reads SNHLY; CDR2 reads FYNNEI. The CDR3 DNA follows: TGTGCCAGCAGTGTGAGGACAGGGGCCGGGGAGCTGTTTTTT. It encodes CASSVRTGAGELFF.

The J gene is TRBJ1-1, the V gene TRBV5-5; TRBD1 might be the D (5 bases). The V end was cut by 4 bases, the J end by 0 bases, with 10 bases between. From germline, CDR1 is SGHKS and CDR2 YYEKEE (reference sequence). The CDR3 is 14 residues long. The CDR3 reads CASSQQGVNTEAFF. In DNA form, the CDR3 reads TGTGCCAGCAGCCAACAAGGGGTGAACACTGAAGCTTTCTTT.

This chain joins TRBV6-6 and TRBJ1-5; D not certain. The CDR3 sequence is 13 residues long. V was shortened by 3 bases and J by 0 bases, with 3 bases between the two germline ends. The germline V gene encodes CDR1 MNHNY and CDR2 SVGAGI (reference sequence). Written as DNA, the CDR3 is TGTGCCAGCAGTTATTATAGCAATCAGCCCCAGCATTTT. Protein product: CASSYYSNQPQHF.

V usage is TRBV25-1 and J usage is TRBJ1-5; 9 nucleotides line up with TRBD1. J lost 3 bases, V lost 4 bases, and 4 bases had no gene match. Germline V gene lookup returns CDR1 MGHDK and CDR2 SYGVNS. CDR3 length: 15 residues. CDR3: CASSAGQGLNQPQHF. The DNA of the CDR3 is TGTGCCAGCAGTGCTGGACAGGGGCTCAATCAGCCCCAGCATTTT.

The CDR3 protein is CATSRDRPYEQYF. The CDR3 nucleotides are TGTGCCACCAGCAGGGACAGGCCCTACGAGCAGTACTTC. The chain employs TRBV15 and TRBJ2-7; 7 bases agree with TRBD1. CDR3 size: 13 residues. Germline CDR1 reads LNHNV; CDR2 reads YYDKDF (reference sequence). The V gene end was trimmed by 3 bases and the J gene end by 2 bases; junction bases not matched to a gene: 1.

The chain employs TRBV9 and TRBJ2-5, with TRBD2 identical over 7 bases. CDR1 is SGDLS and CDR2 is YYNGEE in the germline V gene. V dropped 0 bases and J dropped 2; count of bases not matched to a gene: 7. This CDR3 region has 16 residues. The CDR3 bases are TGTGCCAGCAGCGTAGCTACTCAGCGGGGACAAGAGACCCAGTACTTC. This sequence encodes CASSVATQRGQETQYF.

The chain carries TRBV19 and TRBJ1-6; no definite D call. Germline CDR1 and CDR2: LNHDA and SQIVND (reference sequence). This CDR3 spans 13 amino acids. Trimming stripped 2 bases from V and 8 bases from J, with 7 bases between. In DNA, the CDR3 is TGTGCCAGTAGTATAACATCCGATTCACCCCTCCACTTT. It codes for CASSITSDSPLHF.

J is TRBJ2-7 and V is TRBV19; perhaps TRBD1 as D (5 bases). This CDR3 is 13 amino acids long. The ends were cut back, 1 base at V and 2 bases at J, with 6 bases in the middle. Germline V lookup: CDR1 LNHDA, CDR2 SQIVND (reference sequence). The CDR3: CASSIGRAYEQYF. The DNA for the CDR3 is TGTGCCAGTAGTATAGGCAGGGCCTACGAGCAGTACTTC.

The chain couples TRBV19 to TRBJ2-3; 7 bases fit TRBD2. CDR1 is LNHDA, CDR2 SQIVND, per germline (reference sequence). This CDR3 region has 13 residues. Trimming cost V 5 bases and J 12 bases; bases outside gene matches: 11. The CDR3 sequence is CASSDRGLLSQYF. CDR3 in DNA: TGTGCCAGTAGTGACCGGGGACTACTTTCTCAGTATTTT.

This rearrangement joins TRBV29-1 to TRBJ1-1, with a possible D match to TRBD1 (6 bases). Germline loops: CDR1 SQVTM, CDR2 ANQGSEA. CDR3 length: 12 residues. Trimming removed 6 bases from V and 1 base from J, with 9 bases in between. The CDR3 DNA follows: TGCAGCGTGGACAGCCAGAACACTGAAGCTTTCTTT. Translation: CSVDSQNTEAFF. Full variable domain (rest looked up from reference TRBV29-1 and TRBJ1-1): SAVISQKPSRDICQRGTSLTIQCQVDSQVTMMFWYRQQPGQSLTLIATANQGSEATYESGFVIDKFPISRPNLTFSTLTVSNMSPEDSSIYLCSVDSQNTEAFFGQGTRLTVV.

This chain links TRBV30 with TRBJ1-5; TRBD1 matches 8 bases. Per the germline V gene, CDR1 is GTSNPN and CDR2 is SVGIG (reference sequence). This CDR3 comprises 17 residues. The J segment lost 1 base and the V segment lost 7 bases, leaving 15 bases of the junction unmatched. The CDR3: CAYSLKTGGKSNQPQHF. For the CDR3, the DNA is TGTGCCTATTCACTAAAAACAGGGGGTAAAAGCAATCAGCCCCAGCATTTT. Full variable domain (remainder filled in from reference TRBV30 and TRBJ1-5): SQTIHQWPATLVQPVGSPLSLECTVEGTSNPNLYWYRQAAGRGLQLLFYSVGIGQISSEVPQNLSASRPQDRQFILSSKKLLLSDSGFYLCAYSLKTGGKSNQPQHFGDGTRLSIL.

The chain uses TRBV29-1 and TRBJ2-5; 8 nucleotides line up with TRBD1. Looked up from germline, CDR1 is SQVTM and CDR2 is ANQGSEA. The CDR3 length is 13 residues. With 7 bases clipped from V and 5 bases from J, the junction kept 9 bases outside the gene matches. The DNA for the CDR3 is TGCAGCGCCGGACAGGGTGGATCCGAGACCCAGTACTTC. It is translated as CSAGQGGSETQYF.

V gene TRBV29-1 combines with J gene TRBJ2-7, with a tentative D call TRBD2 (6 bases). Per the germline V gene, CDR1 is SQVTM and CDR2 is ANQGSEA. The CDR3 is 16 residues long. V lost 1 base, J lost 3 bases, and 19 bases lay in between. The DNA of the CDR3 is TGCAGCGTTGAAGGCTCCGAGGGCGCGGGGCTCTACGAGCAGTACTTC. Translation gives CSVEGSEGAGLYEQYF.

This clone occurred a few times. V and J are TRBV6-5 and TRBJ1-2; D possibly corresponds to TRBD1 (6 bases). The germline V and J ends were trimmed by 7 bases and 8 bases, with 14 bases remaining between them. This CDR3 region has 12 residues. In germline, CDR1 is MNHEY, CDR2 SVGAGI. DNA of the CDR3: TGTGCCAGCACAAGGGGGTTTAAAGGCTACACCTTC. This codes for CASTRGFKGYTF.

The chain employs TRBV7-9 and TRBJ2-2, with D possibly being TRBD1 (6 bases). Germline V gene lookup returns CDR1 SEHNR and CDR2 FQNEAQ (reference sequence). V lost 2 bases, J lost 8 bases, and 12 bases lay in between. This CDR3 has 14 residues. This CDR3 is CASSLPQGVGELFF. The CDR3 region has the DNA TGTGCCAGCAGCTTACCACAGGGAGTGGGGGAGCTGTTTTTT. The whole variable domain, filled in from reference TRBV7-9 and TRBJ2-2, reads DTGVSQNPRHKITKRGQNVTFRCDPISEHNRLYWYRQTLGQGPEFLTYFQNEAQLEKSRLLSDRFSAERPKGSFSTLEIQRTEQGDSAMYLCASSLPQGVGELFFGEGSRLTVL.

The chain uses TRBV30 and TRBJ2-7, with a possible D match to TRBD1 (7 bases). The germline V gene encodes CDR1 GTSNPN and CDR2 SVGIG (reference sequence). The V end lost 2 bases, the J end lost 7 bases, and 15 bases lay between the germline ends. The CDR3 spans 13 residues. CDR3 protein: CAWSQGGHREQYF. CDR3 sequence (DNA): TGTGCCTGGAGTCAGGGGGGCCATCGGGAGCAGTACTTC.

The chain employs TRBV2 and TRBJ2-1; 7 nucleotides align to TRBD2. Germline V CDR1 and CDR2: SNHLY, FYNNEI. The CDR3 sequence is 15 residues long. V dropped 6 bases and J dropped 9; count of bases not matched to a gene: 14. This CDR3 is CASRGGTNPTGEQFF. The CDR3 DNA is TGTGCCAGCAGGGGGGGGACTAACCCCACCGGTGAGCAGTTCTTC.

For this clone: Other DNA variants within this sample encode the same CDR3. The chain couples TRBV15 to TRBJ2-3; 14 bases line up with TRBD2. Germline loops: CDR1 LNHNV, CDR2 YYDKDF (reference sequence). Unmatched junction bases numbered 7, after V lost 3 bases and J lost 5 bases. This CDR3 is built from 17 residues. The CDR3 bases are TGTGCCACCAGCAGTGATCTTGGGACTAGCGGGGGAGATACGCAGTATTTT. Amino acid sequence: CATSSDLGTSGGDTQYF. Full variable domain (remainder filled in from reference TRBV15 and TRBJ2-3): DAMVIQNPRYQVTQFGKPVTLSCSQTLNHNVMYWYQQKSSQAPKLLFHYYDKDFNNEADTPDNFQSRRPNTSFCFLDIRSPGLGDTAMYLCATSSDLGTSGGDTQYFGPGTRLTVL.

This clone was recorded a few times. This chain links TRBV7-9 with TRBJ1-4; D perhaps matches TRBD1 (6 bases). The CDR3 length is 15 residues. Germline CDR1 SEHNR, CDR2 FQNEAQ (reference sequence). Trimming stripped 8 bases from V and 10 bases from J, with 23 bases between. The CDR3 nucleotides read TGTGCCAGCGCGACCGACGGACAGACCGCGGGAAAACTGTTTTTT. Protein sequence: CASATDGQTAGKLFF. Full variable domain (outside the CDR3, taken from reference TRBV7-9 and TRBJ1-4): DTGVSQNPRHKITKRGQNVTFRCDPISEHNRLYWYRQTLGQGPEFLTYFQNEAQLEKSRLLSDRFSAERPKGSFSTLEIQRTEQGDSAMYLCASATDGQTAGKLFFGSGTQLSVL.

J is TRBJ1-1 and V is TRBV23-1; D remains unclear. TRBV23-1 is recorded as an ORF, its role being uncertain. The CDR3 is 15 residues long. The V gene lost 3 bases and the J gene lost 2 bases, with 13 bases spanning the gap. For the CDR3, the DNA is TGCGCCAGCAGTCACCGCCTACAGATAAACACTGAAGCTTTCTTT. Translation: CASSHRLQINTEAFF.

This sequence joins TRBV9 and TRBJ2-1; TRBD2 aligns across 11 bases. CDR1 and CDR2 from the germline V gene are SGDLS and YYNGEE. This CDR3 is built from 16 residues. J gave up 9 bases and V 0 bases, and 8 bases lay outside the gene matches. The CDR3 reads CASSVDPSGGKSEQFF. CDR3 bases: TGTGCCAGCAGCGTAGACCCTAGCGGGGGGAAAAGTGAGCAGTTCTTC.